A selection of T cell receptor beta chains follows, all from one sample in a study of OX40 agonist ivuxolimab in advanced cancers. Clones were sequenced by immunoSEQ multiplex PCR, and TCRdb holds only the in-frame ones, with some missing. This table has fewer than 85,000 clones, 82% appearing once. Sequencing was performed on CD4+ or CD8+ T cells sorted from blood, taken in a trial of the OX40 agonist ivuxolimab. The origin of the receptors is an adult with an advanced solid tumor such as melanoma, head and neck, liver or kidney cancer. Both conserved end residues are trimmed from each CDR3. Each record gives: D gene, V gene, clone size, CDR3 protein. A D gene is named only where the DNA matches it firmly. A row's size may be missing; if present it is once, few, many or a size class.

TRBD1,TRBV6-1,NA,ASSGQGVGTQY
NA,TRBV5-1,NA,ASSLVDSHTEAF
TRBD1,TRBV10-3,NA,AISVGTAYGYT
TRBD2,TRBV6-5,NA,ASSRFGTSKNEQF
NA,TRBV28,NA,ASSLNPSGNTIY
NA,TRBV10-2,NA,ASSEGLEQY
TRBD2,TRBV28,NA,ASSFLLRTSGSAGNEQF
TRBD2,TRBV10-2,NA,ASTGTSGRTGELF
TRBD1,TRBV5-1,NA,ASSLGTGNQPQH
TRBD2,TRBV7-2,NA,ASRPPSSGRYEQF
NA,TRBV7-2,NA,ASSPGPGNNQPQH
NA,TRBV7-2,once,ASSKLTGTPGDEQY
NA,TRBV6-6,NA,ASSYPPSVGGELF
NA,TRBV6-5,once,ASSTQADLRRSKY
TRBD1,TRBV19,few,ASSVGQEPAFYGYT
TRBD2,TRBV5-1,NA,ASSLDPSGIYNEQF
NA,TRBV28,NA,ASSKNTEAF
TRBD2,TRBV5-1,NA,ASERSGSADTQY
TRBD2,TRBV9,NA,ASSPGGLYNEQF
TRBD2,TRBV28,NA,ASRLAGTGELF
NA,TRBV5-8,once,ASSLVAGSRTDTQY
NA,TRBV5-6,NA,ASSPRRRGTTDTQY
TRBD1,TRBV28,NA,ASSPWTGGIYEQY
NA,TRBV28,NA,ASSLKVDSYEQY
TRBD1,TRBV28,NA,ASSAYDRGWTEAF
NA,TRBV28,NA,ASTTHFGTYNSPLH
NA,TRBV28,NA,ASRRGGTNYGYT
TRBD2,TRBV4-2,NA,ASSQVSGGETQY
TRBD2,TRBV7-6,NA,ASSLVGSGADTQY
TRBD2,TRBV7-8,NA,ASSGGLASDTQY
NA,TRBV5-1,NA,ASSFGTSEQY
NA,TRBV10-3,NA,AISETGGANEKLF
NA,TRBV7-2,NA,ASSSPDRPPRVNTEAF
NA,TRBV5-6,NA,ASSRDGAYT
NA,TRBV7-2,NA,ASSLREMQPQH
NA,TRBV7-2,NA,ASSRDRTETQY
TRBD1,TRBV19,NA,ASREGQGLYEQY
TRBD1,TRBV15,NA,ATSKTQRDREINTEAF
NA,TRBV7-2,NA,ASSLGGQETQY
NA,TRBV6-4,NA,ASSDSVGGQPQH
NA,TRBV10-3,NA,AISEGPISGNTIY
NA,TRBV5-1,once,ASSLVVADTEAF
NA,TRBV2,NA,ASSERFGGQETQY
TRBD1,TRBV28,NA,ASSFSGQGVQETQY
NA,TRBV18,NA,ASSPGAGETQY
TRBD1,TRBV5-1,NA,ASKDRGFYNEQF
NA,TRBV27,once,AYIGTRSSYEQY
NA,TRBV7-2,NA,ASSGGLGETQY
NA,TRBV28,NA,ASSPPLGGGLGQPQH
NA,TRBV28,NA,ASRRIGPLEGLRYT
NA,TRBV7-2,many,ASSPTGLSGYT